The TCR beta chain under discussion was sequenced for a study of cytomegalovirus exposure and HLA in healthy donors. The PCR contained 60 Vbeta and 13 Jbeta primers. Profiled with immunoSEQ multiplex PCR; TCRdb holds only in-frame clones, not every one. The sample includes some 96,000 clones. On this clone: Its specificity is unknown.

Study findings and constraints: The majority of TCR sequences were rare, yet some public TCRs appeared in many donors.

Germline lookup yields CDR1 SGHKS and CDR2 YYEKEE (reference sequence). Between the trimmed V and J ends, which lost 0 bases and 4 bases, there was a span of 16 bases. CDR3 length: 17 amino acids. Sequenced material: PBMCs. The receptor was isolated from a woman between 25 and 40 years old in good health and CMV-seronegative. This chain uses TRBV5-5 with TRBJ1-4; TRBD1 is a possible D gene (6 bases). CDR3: CASSLDIGGALNEKLFF. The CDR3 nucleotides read TGTGCCAGCAGCTTGGATATTGGGGGGGCCCTTAATGAAAAACTGTTTTTT.